The entry that follows covers one TCR beta chain sequence. No antigen is known for it. This specimen belongs to a study of cytomegalovirus exposure and HLA in healthy donors. General observations from the study: HLA allele associations emerged for 15,000 to 20,000 TCR beta sequences in a later analysis, at 0.05 false discovery rate. Cytomegalovirus-associated TCR beta chains were listed, numbering 164. TCR beta V segments were, for the most part, productive about 87% or about 30% of the time in an earlier analysis.

The donors (healthy individuals) were bone marrow donors. CDR3 length: 14 amino acids. Germline V gene sequence: CDR1 LNHDA, CDR2 SQIVND (reference sequence). V was pared by 10 bases and J by 4 bases, with 14 bases between. It was with 60 Vbeta and 13 Jbeta primers that the PCR ran. Only in-frame clones appear in the TCRdb table, and some are missing; sequencing was by immunoSEQ multiplex PCR. The sample has around 150,000 clones, approximately 87% seen once. The V and J genes are TRBV19 and TRBJ2-6; D might be TRBD2 (6 bases). Sequencing used PBMCs. The receptor was derived from a woman in her 30s in good health and CMV-seronegative. In nucleotides, the CDR3 is TGTGCCACCGCCCTCCGGGGGGGGGCCAACGTCCTGACTTTC. Amino acid sequence: CATALRGGANVLTF.